This note documents a single T cell receptor (beta chain) sequence. The target antigen is unknown. The CDR3 has 13 residues. Per germline, CDR1 SGHTA and CDR2 FQGTGA. Losses at the gene ends were 5 bases for V and 8 bases for J; bases not matched to a gene: 6. This sample stems from a study of cytotoxic CD8 clonotypes in ibrutinib-treated CLL. For the study at large: The taking of response samples occurred after a median around 11 months of treatment, with a range of 6 to 36. Study observations and caveats: Clonality was higher at ibrutinib response and returned toward baseline at progression. Progressing and sustained-remission patients had different sampling times. Contraction or stability on treatment characterized the public clonotypes, which were uncommon.

Assay: immunoSEQ multiplex PCR; the TCRdb copy retains only in-frame clones and omits some. The sample yields around 15,000 clones, 80% to 85% seen once. The source was PBMCs, collected before ibrutinib treatment. This chain links TRBV7-3 with TRBJ1-2, with 9 bases fitting TRBD1. The TCR sequence derives from a human donor with chronic lymphocytic leukemia. In DNA, the CDR3 is TGTGCCAGCAGCCGGGACAGGGAGGAGGGCTACACCTTC. This translates into CASSRDREEGYTF.